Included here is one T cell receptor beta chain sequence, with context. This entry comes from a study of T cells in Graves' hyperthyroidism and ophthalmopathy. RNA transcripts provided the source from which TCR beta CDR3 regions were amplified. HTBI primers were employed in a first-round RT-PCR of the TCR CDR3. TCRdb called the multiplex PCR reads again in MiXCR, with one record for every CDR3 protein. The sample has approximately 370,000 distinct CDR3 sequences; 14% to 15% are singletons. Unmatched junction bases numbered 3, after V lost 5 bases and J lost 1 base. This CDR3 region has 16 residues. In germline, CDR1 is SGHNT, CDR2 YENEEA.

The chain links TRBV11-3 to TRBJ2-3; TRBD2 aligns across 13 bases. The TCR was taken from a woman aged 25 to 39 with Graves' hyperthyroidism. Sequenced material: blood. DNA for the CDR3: TGTGCCAGCAGCGAAGGGACTAGCGGGGGCACAGATACGCAGTATTTT. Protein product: CASSEGTSGGTDTQYF.